This T cell receptor (beta chain) was recovered during a study of blood T cell repertoires in COVID-19. Overall study context: Acute and convalescent COVID-19 samples came from the United States, Italy and Spain. Sample material is recorded as cDNA or gDNA derived from T cells, B-cell-depleted T cells, or PBMCs.

Authors' processing steps: Estimation of nucleated cell counts was performed using reference gene primer amplification. The assay was immunoSEQ multiplex PCR, and TCRdb's table has in-frame clones only and misses some. V, J and clone size are those of that table, while D and trimming were read from the DNA. The table includes tens of thousands of clones, approximately 91% detected once. This clone was picked up one time. The clonotype was recovered from a man over 45 with active COVID-19. Source material: peripheral blood.

CDR3 sequence reads: CASSNLAGSTDTQYF. In DNA, the CDR3 is TGTGCCAGCAGTAACCTAGCGGGATCCACAGATACGCAGTATTTT. This chain connects TRBV6-5 to TRBJ2-3; TRBD2 matches at 9 bases. The CDR3 has 15 amino acids. V trimming: 5 bases; J trimming: 2 bases; junction bases outside the gene matches: 5. CDR1 is MNHEY and CDR2 is SVGAGI in the germline V gene.